The 14 T cell receptor beta chains in this list originate from one sample, sequenced in a study of blood T cell repertoires in COVID-19. Here immunoSEQ multiplex PCR was the method, and the copy in TCRdb shows in-frame clones only, minus some. The table shows roughly 100,000 clones, with 80% to 85% occurring only once. Input material: peripheral blood. These receptors came from a man older than 75 with acute or convalescent COVID-19.

There are a few counts of this clone. Other DNA sequences in the same sample also yield this CDR3. The chain combines TRBV9 with TRBJ2-3; D is unclear. The CDR3 is 12 residues long. Germline values: CDR1 SGDLS, CDR2 YYNGEE. V shed 4 bases and J shed 2 bases, with 5 bases lying between them. CDR3 coding DNA: TGTGCCAGCAGCCCAAACACAGATACGCAGTATTTT. This translates into CASSPNTDTQYF.

J is TRBJ1-2 and V is TRBV20-1; unclear D gene. The CDR3 totals 11 residues. V gave up 2 bases and J gave up 4 bases, with 5 bases separating them. The germline CDR1 and CDR2 sequences are DFQATT and SNEGSKA (reference sequence). CDR3: CSARQSYGYTF. CDR3 DNA sequence: TGCAGTGCTAGACAGTCCTATGGCTACACCTTC.

The chain combines TRBV10-1 with TRBJ2-1, with 9 bases fitting TRBD1. The CDR3 length is 15 residues. Germline lookup yields CDR1 WNHNN and CDR2 SYGVQD (reference sequence). Trimming cost V 6 bases and J 6 bases; bases outside gene matches: 9. The CDR3 loop is CASSQDRGSTNEQFF. In nucleotides, the CDR3 is TGCGCCAGCAGCCAGGACAGGGGTAGCACCAATGAGCAGTTCTTC.

V usage is TRBV18 and J usage is TRBJ2-1; D not certain. The length of the CDR3 is 13 residues. Germline V CDR1 and CDR2: KGHSH, LQKENI. Trimming pared 10 bases from V and 0 bases from J, leaving 10 bases between. This chain's CDR3 is CATLLSSYNEQFF. DNA of the CDR3: TGTGCCACCCTACTGAGCTCCTACAATGAGCAGTTCTTC.

This clone was seen a handful of times. This chain joins TRBV11-2 and TRBJ1-1; D gene unclear. There are 16 residues in the CDR3. Germline V gene lookup returns CDR1 SGHAT and CDR2 FQNNGV. The V end was cut by 0 bases, the J end by 1 base, with 12 bases between. The CDR3: CASSLDLLIGNTEAFF. In nucleotides, the CDR3 is TGTGCCAGCAGCTTAGATCTCCTAATCGGGAACACTGAAGCTTTCTTT. Looking up the rest from reference TRBV11-2 and TRBJ1-1 gives the full variable domain: EAGVAQSPRYKIIEKRQSVAFWCNPISGHATLYWYQQILGQGPKLLIQFQNNGVVDDSQLPKDRFSAERLKGVDSTLKIQPAKLEDSAVYLCASSLDLLIGNTEAFFGQGTRLTVV.

As for this clone: Other DNA variants within this sample encode the same CDR3. The genes are TRBV5-1 and TRBJ2-7; 9 positions agree with TRBD1. The germline CDR1 and CDR2 sequences are SGHRS and YFSETQ. The CDR3 is made up of 15 amino acids. Losses at the gene ends were 1 base for V and 5 bases for J; bases not matched to a gene: 7. CDR3 sequence reads: CASSLSGTGLNEQYF. The DNA for the CDR3 is TGCGCCAGCAGCTTGTCCGGGACAGGGCTCAACGAGCAGTACTTC.

In its sample, this clone was seen a few times. The DNA for the CDR3 is TGCGCCAGCAGCCCTACGACAGGGAACACTGAAGCTTTCTTT. Encoded protein: CASSPTTGNTEAFF. V is TRBV5-1 and J is TRBJ1-1, with D perhaps matching TRBD1 (6 bases). V was pared by 4 bases and J by 1 base, with 11 bases between. Germline loops: CDR1 SGHRS, CDR2 YFSETQ. The CDR3 is made up of 14 amino acids. The full variable domain, rest sourced from reference TRBV5-1 and TRBJ1-1, is KAGVTQTPRYLIKTRGQQVTLSCSPISGHRSVSWYQQTPGQGLQFLFEYFSETQRNKGNFPGRFSGRQFSNSRSEMNVSTLELGDSALYLCASSPTTGNTEAFFGQGTRLTVV.

The chain has TRBV6-5 and TRBJ1-1; 9 positions match TRBD1. The V gene end was trimmed by 6 bases and the J gene end by 7 bases; junction bases not matched to a gene: 12. CDR1 is MNHEY and CDR2 is SVGAGI in the germline V gene. The CDR3 contains 15 residues. The CDR3 protein is CASSRTGARRGEAFF. The DNA of the CDR3 is TGTGCCAGCAGCCGGACAGGGGCCCGGAGGGGTGAAGCTTTCTTT.

The rearrangement joins TRBV7-9 to TRBJ1-1; 9 positions match TRBD1. The germline CDR1 and CDR2 sequences are SEHNR and FQNEAQ (reference sequence). V gave up 4 bases and J gave up 5 bases; unmatched junction bases: 5. The CDR3 has 14 amino acids. CDR3 sequence reads: CASSSGQGSTEAFF. In nucleotides, the CDR3 is TGTGCCAGCAGCTCCGGACAGGGGAGTACTGAAGCTTTCTTT.

This clone was observed a single time. The CDR3 sequence: CARSLVVVAGANVLTF. DNA for the CDR3: TGTGCCAGAAGCTTGGTAGTGGTAGCTGGGGCCAACGTCCTGACTTTC. The chain links TRBV5-3 to TRBJ2-6; D is uncertain. TRBV5-3 is assigned to the ORF class and has an uncertain function. Trimming left V 0 bases short and J 2 bases short, with 9 bases between. CDR3 length: 16 amino acids.

The chain uses TRBV7-3 and TRBJ2-3; 11 bases align to TRBD2. Per germline, CDR1 SGHTA and CDR2 FQGTGA. Trimming at V came to 6 bases and at J to 5 bases, leaving 7 bases not matched to a gene. The CDR3 runs 15 residues. The CDR3: CASRRTSGSKDTQYF. DNA of the CDR3: TGTGCCAGCAGACGTACTAGCGGGAGTAAAGATACGCAGTATTTT.

The genes are TRBV30 and TRBJ1-1; a possible D gene is TRBD1 (5 bases). The germline V gene encodes CDR1 GTSNPN and CDR2 SVGIG (reference sequence). The CDR3 spans 14 residues. The V end was cut by 0 bases, the J end by 3 bases, with 11 bases between. CDR3 protein: CAWSVTGAYTEAFF. The DNA for the CDR3 is TGTGCCTGGAGTGTAACAGGAGCCTACACTGAAGCTTTCTTT.

J is TRBJ2-1 and V is TRBV5-1; a possible D gene is TRBD2 (5 bases). The V end lost 0 bases, the J end lost 0 bases, and 10 bases lay between the germline ends. The germline V gene has CDR1 SGHRS and CDR2 YFSETQ. The CDR3 covers 16 residues. CDR3 in DNA: TGCGCCAGCAGCTTGGCGGGAACAATCTCCTACAATGAGCAGTTCTTC. It specifies CASSLAGTISYNEQFF. Complete variable domain (other parts from reference TRBV5-1 and TRBJ2-1): KAGVTQTPRYLIKTRGQQVTLSCSPISGHRSVSWYQQTPGQGLQFLFEYFSETQRNKGNFPGRFSGRQFSNSRSEMNVSTLELGDSALYLCASSLAGTISYNEQFFGPGTRLTVL.

The V gene is TRBV2, the J gene TRBJ2-1; 7 bases agree with TRBD2. V gave up 0 bases and J gave up 9 bases; unmatched junction bases: 2. This CDR3 spans 13 amino acids. The germline gives CDR1 SNHLY, CDR2 FYNNEI. DNA of the CDR3: TGTGCCAGCAGTGAAGCGCGCGGGGGTGAGCAGTTCTTC. Translation gives CASSEARGGEQFF.